The T cell receptor (beta chain) described here comes from a study of T-cell reconstitution after alpha-beta-depleted transplantation in children. Study conclusions and caveats: Diversity of TCRbeta at day 60 was high in some patients, arising from surviving recipient T cells and thymic progenitors.

Germline-derived CDR1 and CDR2 are SQVTM and ANQGSEA. The CDR3 sequence is 14 residues long. Losses at the gene ends were 6 bases for V and 6 bases for J; bases not matched to a gene: 11. This clonotype was seen repeatedly, ten times or more. Its antigen is as yet unknown. Unique molecular identifiers were used to barcode this TCRbeta library. TCRdb redid the calling of the PCR reads with MiXCR, one entry per CDR3 protein. The table has hundreds of thousands of distinct CDR3 sequences, 10% to 15% seen once. The rearrangement uses TRBV29-1 and TRBJ2-1; 7 positions match TRBD2. This clonotype was sampled from a male patient between 10 and 17 years old who had a stem cell transplant for acute myeloid leukemia, so the T cells may come from the graft donor. This specimen was PBMCs, mostly from graft donor cells, taken 360 days after TCRalphabeta/CD19-depleted stem cell transplant. This CDR3 is CSVVLAEAINEQFF. The CDR3 bases are TGCAGCGTGGTTCTAGCGGAGGCGATCAATGAGCAGTTCTTC.